The clone carrying this T cell receptor (beta chain) has more than one count but fewer than ten. The sample is drawn from a study of stem cell transplantation in POMP-related autoinflammatory disease. About the research overall: Neutrophil and platelet engraftment from the graft donor was 100% through one year after transplant.

Produced via immunoSEQ multiplex PCR; TCRdb's table is partial and in-frame only. Here the sample spans some 69,000 clones, approximately 90% being singletons. Germline CDR1 is SGHAT and CDR2 is FQNNGV. The CDR3 totals 14 residues. Trimming took off 5 bases at V and 2 bases at J, with 12 bases between the two ends. Here the sequenced sample was CD4+ T cells from PBMCs, taken after stem cell transplantation. The chain joins TRBV11-2 to TRBJ1-1, with D maybe TRBD1 (6 bases). The clonotype was recovered from a human patient with POMP-related autoinflammation and immune dysregulation (PRAID). Some of the T cells may derive from the graft donor. CDR3: CASSLRGPNTEAFF. In DNA, the CDR3 is TGTGCCAGCAGCCTCAGGGGCCCCAACACTGAAGCTTTCTTT.